The clone carrying this T cell receptor beta chain occurred once. The data were obtained in a study of control samples from healthy donors and cancer patients. Trimming pared 3 bases from V and 1 base from J, leaving 10 bases between. CDR1 is ENHRY, CDR2 SYGVKD, per germline. This CDR3 has 15 residues. The table came from immunoSEQ multiplex PCR; TCRdb's copy has only in-frame clones and leaves some out. The table records about 83,000 clones, about nine tenths of them present only once. The origin of this receptor is a man between 50 and 59 years old in good health. What was sequenced was blood. The rearrangement joins TRBV10-3 to TRBJ1-5, with unresolved D. The CDR3 protein is CAISDLGRSNQPQHF. The DNA of the CDR3 is TGTGCCATCAGTGATCTGGGCAGAAGCAATCAGCCCCAGCATTTT.